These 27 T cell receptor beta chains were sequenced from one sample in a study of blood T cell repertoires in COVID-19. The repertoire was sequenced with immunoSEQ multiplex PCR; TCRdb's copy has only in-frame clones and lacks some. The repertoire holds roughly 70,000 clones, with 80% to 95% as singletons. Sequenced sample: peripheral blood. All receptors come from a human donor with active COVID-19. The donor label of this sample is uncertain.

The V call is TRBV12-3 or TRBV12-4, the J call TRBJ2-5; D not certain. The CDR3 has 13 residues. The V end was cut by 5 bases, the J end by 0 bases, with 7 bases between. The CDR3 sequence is CASSTQYQETQYF. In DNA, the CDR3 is TGTGCCAGCAGTACACAGTACCAAGAGACCCAGTACTTC.

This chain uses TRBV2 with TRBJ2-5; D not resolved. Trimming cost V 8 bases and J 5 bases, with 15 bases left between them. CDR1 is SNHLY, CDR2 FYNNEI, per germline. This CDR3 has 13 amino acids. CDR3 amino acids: CASSWSGQETQYF. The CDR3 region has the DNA TGTGCCAGCTCTTGGTCGGGTCAGGAGACCCAGTACTTC.

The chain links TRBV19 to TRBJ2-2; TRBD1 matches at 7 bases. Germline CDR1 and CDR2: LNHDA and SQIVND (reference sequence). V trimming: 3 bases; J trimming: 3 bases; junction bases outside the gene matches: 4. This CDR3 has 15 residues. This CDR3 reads CASSMGQRHTGELFF. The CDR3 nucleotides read TGTGCCAGTAGTATGGGACAGAGACACACCGGGGAGCTGTTTTTT.

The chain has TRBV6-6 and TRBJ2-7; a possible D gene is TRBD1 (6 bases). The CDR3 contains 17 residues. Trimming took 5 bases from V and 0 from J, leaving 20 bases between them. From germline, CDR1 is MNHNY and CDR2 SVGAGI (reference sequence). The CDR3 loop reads CASSRTVSKLSSYEQYF. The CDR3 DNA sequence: TGTGCCAGCAGTCGGACAGTTTCAAAGTTGAGCTCCTACGAGCAGTACTTC.

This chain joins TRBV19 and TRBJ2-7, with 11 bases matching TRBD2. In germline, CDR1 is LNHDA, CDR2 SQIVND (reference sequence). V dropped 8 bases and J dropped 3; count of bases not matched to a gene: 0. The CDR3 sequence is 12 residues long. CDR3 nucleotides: TGTGCCAGTGGGACTAGCGGCTACGAGCAGTACTTC. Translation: CASGTSGYEQYF.

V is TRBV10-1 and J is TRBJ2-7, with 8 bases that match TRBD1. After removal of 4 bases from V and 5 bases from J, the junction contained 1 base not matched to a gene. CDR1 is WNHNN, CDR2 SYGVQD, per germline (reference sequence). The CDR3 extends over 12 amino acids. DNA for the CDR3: TGCGCCAGCAGTGCAGGGGGCCACGAGCAGTACTTC. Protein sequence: CASSAGGHEQYF.

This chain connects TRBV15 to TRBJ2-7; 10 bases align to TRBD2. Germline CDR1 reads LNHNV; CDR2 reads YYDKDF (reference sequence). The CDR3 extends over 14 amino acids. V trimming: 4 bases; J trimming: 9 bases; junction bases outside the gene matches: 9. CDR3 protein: CATSTRTSGKGQYF. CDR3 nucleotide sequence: TGTGCCACCAGCACACGTACTAGCGGGAAGGGGCAGTACTTC.

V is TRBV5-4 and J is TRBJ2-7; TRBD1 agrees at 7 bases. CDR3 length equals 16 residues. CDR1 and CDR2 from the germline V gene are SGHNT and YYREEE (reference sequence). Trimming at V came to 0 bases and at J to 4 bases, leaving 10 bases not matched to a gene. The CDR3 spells CASSLDGTVRLYEQYF. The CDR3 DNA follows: TGTGCCAGCAGCTTGGATGGGACAGTGAGACTTTACGAGCAGTACTTC. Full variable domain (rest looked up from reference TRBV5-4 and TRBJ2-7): ETGVTQSPTHLIKTRGQQVTLRCSSQSGHNTVSWYQQALGQGPQFIFQYYREEENGRGNFPPRFSGLQFPNYSSELNVNALELDDSALYLCASSLDGTVRLYEQYFGPGTRLTVT.

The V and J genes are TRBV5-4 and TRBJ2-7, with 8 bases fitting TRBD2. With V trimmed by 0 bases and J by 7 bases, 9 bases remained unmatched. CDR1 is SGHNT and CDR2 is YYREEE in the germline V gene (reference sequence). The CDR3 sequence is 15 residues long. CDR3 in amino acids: CASSLANSGTKEQYF. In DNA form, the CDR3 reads TGTGCCAGCAGCTTGGCCAATAGCGGGACTAAGGAGCAGTACTTC.

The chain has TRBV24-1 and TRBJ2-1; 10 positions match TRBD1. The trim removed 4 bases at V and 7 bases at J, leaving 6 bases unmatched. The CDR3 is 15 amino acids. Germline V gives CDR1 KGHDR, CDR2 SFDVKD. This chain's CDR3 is CATSESTGGVNEQFF. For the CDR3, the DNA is TGTGCCACCAGTGAATCGACAGGGGGCGTTAATGAGCAGTTCTTC.

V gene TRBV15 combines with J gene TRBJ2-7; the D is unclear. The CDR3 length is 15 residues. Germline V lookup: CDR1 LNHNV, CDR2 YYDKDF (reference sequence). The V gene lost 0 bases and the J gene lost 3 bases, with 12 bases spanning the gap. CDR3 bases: TGTGCCACCAGCAGAGATCGGGTTTATGGCTACGAGCAGTACTTC. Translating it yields CATSRDRVYGYEQYF.

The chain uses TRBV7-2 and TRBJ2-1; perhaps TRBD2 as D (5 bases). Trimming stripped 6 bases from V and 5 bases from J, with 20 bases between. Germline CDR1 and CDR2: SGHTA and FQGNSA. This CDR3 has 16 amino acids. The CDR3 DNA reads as TGTGCCAGCAGGGCCCGGACTCCAAGATCGAACAATGAGCAGTTCTTC. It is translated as CASRARTPRSNNEQFF.

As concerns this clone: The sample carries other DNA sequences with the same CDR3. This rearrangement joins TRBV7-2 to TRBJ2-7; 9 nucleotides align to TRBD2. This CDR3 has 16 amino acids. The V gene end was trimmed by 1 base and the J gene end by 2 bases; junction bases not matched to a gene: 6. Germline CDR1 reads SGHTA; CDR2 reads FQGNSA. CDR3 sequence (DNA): TGTGCCAGCAGCTTAGGGGCTAGCGGGACCACCTACGAGCAGTACTTC. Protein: CASSLGASGTTYEQYF.

CDR3 protein: CATSDPTGTSGSNNEQFF. DNA of the CDR3: TGTGCCACCAGTGATCCTACCGGGACTAGCGGGAGTAACAATGAGCAGTTCTTC. The chain has TRBV24-1 and TRBJ2-1; TRBD2 matches at 14 bases. The germline gives CDR1 KGHDR, CDR2 SFDVKD. The CDR3 contains 18 residues. V was pared by 3 bases and J by 5 bases, with 8 bases of the junction left unmatched.

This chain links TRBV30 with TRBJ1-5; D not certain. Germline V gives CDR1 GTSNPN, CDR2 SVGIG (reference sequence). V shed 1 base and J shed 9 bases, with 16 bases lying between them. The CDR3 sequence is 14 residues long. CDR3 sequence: CAWSAAGGNTPQHF. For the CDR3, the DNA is TGTGCCTGGAGTGCGGCAGGAGGGAATACGCCCCAGCATTTT.

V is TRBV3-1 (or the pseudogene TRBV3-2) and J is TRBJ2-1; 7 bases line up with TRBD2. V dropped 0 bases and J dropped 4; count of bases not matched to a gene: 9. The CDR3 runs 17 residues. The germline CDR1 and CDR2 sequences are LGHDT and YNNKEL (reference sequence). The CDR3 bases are TGTGCCAGCAGCCAAGATCGGGCTAGCGGCTTTTACAATGAGCAGTTCTTC. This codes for CASSQDRASGFYNEQFF.

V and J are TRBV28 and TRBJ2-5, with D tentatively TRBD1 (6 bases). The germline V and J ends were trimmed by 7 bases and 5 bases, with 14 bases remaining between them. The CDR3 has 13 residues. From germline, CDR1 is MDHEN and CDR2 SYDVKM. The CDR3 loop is CASTSGAGETQYF. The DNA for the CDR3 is TGTGCCAGCACATCAGGGGCTGGGGAGACCCAGTACTTC.

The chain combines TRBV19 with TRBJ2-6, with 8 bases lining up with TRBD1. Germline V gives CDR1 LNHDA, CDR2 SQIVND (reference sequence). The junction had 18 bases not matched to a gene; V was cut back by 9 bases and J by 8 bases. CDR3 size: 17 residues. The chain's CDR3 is CASNADPWTGYSNVLTF. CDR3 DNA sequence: TGTGCCAGCAACGCCGATCCTTGGACAGGGTATTCCAACGTCCTGACTTTC. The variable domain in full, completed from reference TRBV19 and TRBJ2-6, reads DGGITQSPKYLFRKEGQNVTLSCEQNLNHDAMYWYRQDPGQGLRLIYYSQIVNDFQKGDIAEGYSVSREKKESFPLTVTSAQKNPTAFYLCASNADPWTGYSNVLTFGAGSRLTVL.

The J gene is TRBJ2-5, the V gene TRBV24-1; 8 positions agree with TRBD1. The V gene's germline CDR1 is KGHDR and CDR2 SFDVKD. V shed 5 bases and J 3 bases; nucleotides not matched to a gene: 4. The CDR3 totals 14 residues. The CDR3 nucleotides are TGTGCCACCAGTGCATCGACAGGGGAAGAGACCCAGTACTTC. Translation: CATSASTGEETQYF.

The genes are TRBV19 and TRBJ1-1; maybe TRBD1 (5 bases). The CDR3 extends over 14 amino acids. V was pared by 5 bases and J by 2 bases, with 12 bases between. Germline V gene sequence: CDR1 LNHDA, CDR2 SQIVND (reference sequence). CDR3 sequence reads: CASSLREVNTEAFF. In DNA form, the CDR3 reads TGTGCCAGTAGTCTCAGGGAAGTTAACACTGAAGCTTTCTTT.

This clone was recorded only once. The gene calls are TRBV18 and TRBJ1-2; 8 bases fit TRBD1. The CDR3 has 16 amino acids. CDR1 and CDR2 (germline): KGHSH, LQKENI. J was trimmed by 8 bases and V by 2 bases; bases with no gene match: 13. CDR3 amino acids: CASSPERTGNGYGYTF. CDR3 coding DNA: TGTGCCAGCTCACCAGAACGGACAGGGAATGGGTACGGCTACACCTTC.

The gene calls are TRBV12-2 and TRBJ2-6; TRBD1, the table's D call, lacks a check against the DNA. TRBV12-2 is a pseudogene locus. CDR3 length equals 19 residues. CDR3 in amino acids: CASRSKGGTGLSGANVLTF. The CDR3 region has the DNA TGTGCAAGTCGCTCCAAAGGTGGGACAGGCCTCTCTGGGGCCAACGTCCTGACTTTC.

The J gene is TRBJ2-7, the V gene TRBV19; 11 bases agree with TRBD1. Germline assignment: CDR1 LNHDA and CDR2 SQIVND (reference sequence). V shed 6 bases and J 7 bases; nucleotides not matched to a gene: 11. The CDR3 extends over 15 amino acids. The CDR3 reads CASSDWDRGKWEQYF. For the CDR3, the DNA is TGTGCCAGTAGCGACTGGGACAGGGGGAAGTGGGAGCAGTACTTC.

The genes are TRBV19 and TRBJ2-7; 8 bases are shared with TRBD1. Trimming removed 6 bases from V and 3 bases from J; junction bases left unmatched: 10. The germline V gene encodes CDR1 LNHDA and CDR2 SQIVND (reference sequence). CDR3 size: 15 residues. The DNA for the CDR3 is TGTGCCAGTAGCACCGGGACAGGTTTACGCTACGAGCAGTACTTC. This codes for CASSTGTGLRYEQYF.

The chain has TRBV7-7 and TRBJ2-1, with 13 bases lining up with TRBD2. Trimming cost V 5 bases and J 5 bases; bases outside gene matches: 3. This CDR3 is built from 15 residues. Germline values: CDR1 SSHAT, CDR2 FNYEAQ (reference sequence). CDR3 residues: CASSQGLAGHNEQFF. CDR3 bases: TGTGCCAGCAGCCAGGGACTAGCGGGACACAATGAGCAGTTCTTC.

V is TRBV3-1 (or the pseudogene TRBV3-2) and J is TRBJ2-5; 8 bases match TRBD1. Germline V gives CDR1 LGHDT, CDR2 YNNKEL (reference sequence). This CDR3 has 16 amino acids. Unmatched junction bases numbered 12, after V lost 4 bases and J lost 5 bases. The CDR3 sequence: CASSPGPGGGWETQYF. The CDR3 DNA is TGTGCCAGCAGCCCCGGTCCAGGGGGCGGGTGGGAGACCCAGTACTTC.

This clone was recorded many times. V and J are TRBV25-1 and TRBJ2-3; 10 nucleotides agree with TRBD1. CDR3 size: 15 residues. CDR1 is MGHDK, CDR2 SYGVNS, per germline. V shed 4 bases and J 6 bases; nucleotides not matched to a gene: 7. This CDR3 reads CASSGRQGAGDTQYF. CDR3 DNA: TGTGCCAGCAGTGGTCGACAGGGGGCTGGGGATACGCAGTATTTT.